These 20 T cell receptor beta chains came from one sample sequenced in a study of blood T cell repertoires in COVID-19. Sequencing used immunoSEQ multiplex PCR; TCRdb keeps in-frame clones, though not all of them. Of just under 40,000 clones in the sample, around 85% were seen once. The specimen was peripheral blood. The receptors stem from a human donor in a cohort sampled during active COVID-19.

The chain combines TRBV10-3 with TRBJ1-1; D uncertain. This CDR3 spans 14 amino acids. Germline V gene lookup returns CDR1 ENHRY and CDR2 SYGVKD. Trimming removed 4 bases from V and 5 bases from J, with 14 bases in between. CDR3 coding DNA: TGTGCCATCAGTGGAATGGGCGGAGGGACTGAAGCTTTCTTT. This encodes CAISGMGGGTEAFF.

The chain has TRBV11-2 and TRBJ2-1; 8 nucleotides align to TRBD1. The CDR3 runs to 14 residues. CDR1 and CDR2 (germline): SGHAT, FQNNGV. Trimming took 1 base from V and 8 from J; bases not matched to a gene: 4. CDR3 residues: CASSLGATGDEQFF. CDR3 bases: TGTGCCAGCAGCTTAGGCGCGACAGGGGATGAGCAGTTCTTC.

The rearrangement links TRBV5-1 to TRBJ1-4; 8 bases agree with TRBD1. The CDR3 loop spans 15 amino acids. The germline V gene encodes CDR1 SGHRS and CDR2 YFSETQ. The trim removed 5 bases at V and 5 bases at J, leaving 8 bases unmatched. The CDR3 reads CASRVRGQDNEKLFF. The CDR3, as DNA: TGCGCCAGCAGGGTTCGGGGACAGGACAATGAAAAACTGTTTTTT.

The J gene is TRBJ2-7, the V gene TRBV18; 7 nucleotides agree with TRBD2. V trimming: 2 bases; J trimming: 7 bases; junction bases outside the gene matches: 8. In germline, CDR1 is KGHSH, CDR2 LQKENI. The CDR3 covers 14 residues. CDR3 sequence (DNA): TGTGCCAGCTCACCAGGGGCTAGCGGAGCGGAGCAGTACTTC. It codes for CASSPGASGAEQYF.

The V and J genes are TRBV11-3 and TRBJ1-6, with TRBD1 identical over 10 bases. The CDR3 length is 18 residues. Germline CDR1 and CDR2: SGHNT and YENEEA. Germline trimming cut 2 bases from V and 8 bases from J; bases unmatched to any gene: 12. CDR3 bases: TGTGCCAGCAGCTTAAGTGTTGCGGGGGGGACAGGGGATTCACCCCTCCACTTT. It is translated as CASSLSVAGGTGDSPLHF.

A few counts support this clone. The chain combines TRBV19 with TRBJ2-7; weak D call: TRBD1 (6 bases). The V end was cut by 10 bases, the J end by 3 bases, with 19 bases between. There are 14 residues in the CDR3. Germline CDR1 and CDR2: LNHDA and SQIVND (reference sequence). The CDR3 region is CATRSRDNLYEQYF. CDR3 DNA sequence: TGTGCCACCAGATCACGGGACAATCTCTACGAGCAGTACTTC.

This chain uses TRBV5-1 with TRBJ1-3; 7 bases agree with TRBD1. The V segment lost 7 bases and the J segment 4 bases; nucleotides outside the gene matches: 2. The CDR3 has 12 residues. Germline assignment: CDR1 SGHRS and CDR2 YFSETQ. The CDR3 region has the DNA TGCGCCAGCTCGACAGGGGGAAACACCATATATTTT. Translating it yields CASSTGGNTIYF. The variable domain in full, completed from reference TRBV5-1 and TRBJ1-3, reads KAGVTQTPRYLIKTRGQQVTLSCSPISGHRSVSWYQQTPGQGLQFLFEYFSETQRNKGNFPGRFSGRQFSNSRSEMNVSTLELGDSALYLCASSTGGNTIYFGEGSWLTVV.

The chain joins TRBV6-5 to TRBJ2-7; D perhaps matches TRBD1 (6 bases). Trimming cost V 8 bases and J 5 bases, with 16 bases left between them. CDR1 is MNHEY, CDR2 SVGAGI, per germline. The CDR3 length is 13 residues. CDR3 sequence reads: CASYRQGSNEQYF. In nucleotides, the CDR3 is TGTGCCAGCTATAGGCAGGGGAGTAACGAGCAGTACTTC.

This sequence joins TRBV19 and TRBJ2-1; 12 bases align to TRBD2. Germline assignment: CDR1 LNHDA and CDR2 SQIVND (reference sequence). J was trimmed by 8 bases and V by 5 bases; bases with no gene match: 13. This CDR3 is built from 17 residues. The CDR3 DNA is TGTGCCAGTAGTCCCCCCCGGGCTAGCGGGAGGGGGTATGAGCAGTTCTTC. It is translated as CASSPPRASGRGYEQFF.

The V call is TRBV25-1, the J call TRBJ2-4; D is perhaps TRBD1 (5 bases). The CDR3 has 14 amino acids. Germline loops: CDR1 MGHDK, CDR2 SYGVNS. Between the trimmed V and J ends, which lost 3 bases and 5 bases, there was a span of 11 bases. The DNA of the CDR3 is TGTGCCAGCAGTGAGGTGTCAGGGCAAAACATTCAGTACTTC. It translates to CASSEVSGQNIQYF.

The V and J genes are TRBV6-5 and TRBJ1-1, with D possibly being TRBD1 (6 bases). In germline, CDR1 is MNHEY, CDR2 SVGAGI. The CDR3 contains 13 residues. Trimming took off 9 bases at V and 4 bases at J, with 15 bases between the two ends. The CDR3 is CASPGDVGTEAFF. The CDR3 DNA reads TGTGCCAGTCCAGGGGATGTAGGCACTGAAGCTTTCTTT.

The chain employs TRBV19 and TRBJ2-5, with D unclear. CDR1 LNHDA and CDR2 SQIVND come from the germline V gene (reference sequence). The V end lost 4 bases, the J end lost 5 bases, and 11 bases lay between the germline ends. The CDR3 sequence is 13 residues long. The CDR3 nucleotides read TGTGCCAGTAGTAAGCTAGACGAGGAGACCCAGTACTTC. This codes for CASSKLDEETQYF.

The chain is built from TRBV6-1 and TRBJ1-2, with D possibly matching TRBD1 (6 bases). CDR3 size: 14 residues. Germline V lookup: CDR1 MNHNS, CDR2 SASEGT. Between the trimmed V and J ends, which lost 3 bases and 2 bases, there was a span of 10 bases. CDR3 DNA sequence: TGTGCCAGCAGTGAGGGTGGGACAAACTATGGCTACACCTTC. Translating it yields CASSEGGTNYGYTF.

The chain links TRBV4-3 to TRBJ1-2; TRBD1 might be the D (6 bases). CDR3 length equals 13 residues. Per germline, CDR1 LGHNA and CDR2 YSLEER. The germline V and J ends were trimmed by 3 bases and 5 bases, with 10 bases remaining between them. CDR3 bases: TGCGCCAGCAGCCAGGGAGGGGGTTATGGCTACACCTTC. Translation gives CASSQGGGYGYTF.

This clone was seen a handful of times. The genes are TRBV7-2 and TRBJ1-2; TRBD1 might be the D (6 bases). The germline CDR1 and CDR2 sequences are SGHTA and FQGNSA. This CDR3 has 13 residues. V shed 3 bases and J shed 3 bases, with 8 bases lying between them. Written as DNA, the CDR3 is TGTGCCAGCAGCTTGGCAGGGGACTATGGCTACACCTTC. Its protein product is CASSLAGDYGYTF.

The rearrangement joins TRBV19 to TRBJ2-2; tentative D call: TRBD1 (5 bases). Trimming stripped 10 bases from V and 3 bases from J, with 18 bases between. The CDR3 extends over 15 amino acids. Germline lookup yields CDR1 LNHDA and CDR2 SQIVND (reference sequence). The CDR3 loop is CATGSRASDTGELFF. CDR3 coding DNA: TGTGCCACCGGATCCAGGGCTTCTGACACCGGGGAGCTGTTTTTT. Filled out from reference TRBV19 and TRBJ2-2, the complete variable domain reads DGGITQSPKYLFRKEGQNVTLSCEQNLNHDAMYWYRQDPGQGLRLIYYSQIVNDFQKGDIAEGYSVSREKKESFPLTVTSAQKNPTAFYLCATGSRASDTGELFFGEGSRLTVL.

The chain carries TRBV5-4 and TRBJ2-3; D gene ambiguous. Trimming shortened V by 4 bases and J by 4 bases, and 10 bases separated the two germline ends. CDR1 is SGHNT, CDR2 YYREEE, per germline (reference sequence). This CDR3 is 13 amino acids long. The CDR3 loop is CASSTRGSDTQYF. Here the CDR3 DNA reads TGTGCCAGCAGCACCAGAGGTTCAGATACGCAGTATTTT.

The gene calls are TRBV6-6 and TRBJ1-4; D is unclear. The CDR3 extends over 15 amino acids. The ends were cut back, 2 bases at V and 0 bases at J, with 7 bases in the middle. The germline V gene encodes CDR1 MNHNY and CDR2 SVGAGI (reference sequence). The CDR3 bases are TGTGCCAGCAGTTACACATTGACAACTAATGAAAAACTGTTTTTT. The encoded protein is CASSYTLTTNEKLFF.

DNA of the CDR3: TGTGCCAGCAGCCTAGGGGGCTTCTCCTACAATGAGCAGTTCTTC. Amino acid sequence: CASSLGGFSYNEQFF. The chain has TRBV6-5 and TRBJ2-1; 7 nucleotides agree with TRBD1. Germline lookup yields CDR1 MNHEY and CDR2 SVGAGI. CDR3 length: 15 residues. Trimming removed 6 bases from V and 0 bases from J; junction bases left unmatched: 5.

The table lists this clone with a few counts. This chain uses TRBV9 with TRBJ1-3; D is possibly TRBD1 (5 bases). V was cut by 0 bases and J by 0 bases, with 10 bases left in between. The V gene's germline CDR1 is SGDLS and CDR2 YYNGEE. This CDR3 has 16 amino acids. CDR3 protein: CASSVDPGPSGNTIYF. CDR3 bases: TGTGCCAGCAGCGTAGATCCAGGGCCCTCTGGAAACACCATATATTTT.